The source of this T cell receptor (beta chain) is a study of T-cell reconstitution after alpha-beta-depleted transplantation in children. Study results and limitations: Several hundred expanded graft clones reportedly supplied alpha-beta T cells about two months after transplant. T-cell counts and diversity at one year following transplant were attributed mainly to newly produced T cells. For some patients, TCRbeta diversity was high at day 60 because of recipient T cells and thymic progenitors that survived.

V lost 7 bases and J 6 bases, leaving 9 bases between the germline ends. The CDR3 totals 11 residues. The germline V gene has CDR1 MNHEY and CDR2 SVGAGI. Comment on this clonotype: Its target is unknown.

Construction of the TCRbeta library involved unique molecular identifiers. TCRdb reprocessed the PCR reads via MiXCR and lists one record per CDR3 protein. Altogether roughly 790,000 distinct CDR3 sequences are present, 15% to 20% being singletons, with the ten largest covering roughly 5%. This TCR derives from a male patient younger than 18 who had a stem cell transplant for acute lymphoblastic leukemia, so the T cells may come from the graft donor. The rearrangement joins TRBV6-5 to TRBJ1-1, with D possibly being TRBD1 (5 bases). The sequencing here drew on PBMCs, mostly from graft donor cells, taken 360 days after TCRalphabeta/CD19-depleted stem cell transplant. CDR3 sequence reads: CASNWGAEAFF. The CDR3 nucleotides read TGTGCCAGCAATTGGGGGGCTGAAGCTTTCTTT.